Reported below is one TCR beta chain. The data were taken from a study of blood T cell repertoires in COVID-19. At the level of the study: T cells, B-cell-depleted T cells, or PBMCs provided the cDNA or gDNA that served as material.

Profiling relied on immunoSEQ multiplex PCR, and the TCRdb table lists in-frame clones only, not all of them. Among about 130,000 clones, approximately 81% were seen once, and the ten largest hold more than 35%. The CDR3 is 14 residues long. J lost 6 bases, V lost 4 bases, and 8 bases had no gene match. In germline, CDR1 is SGHAT, CDR2 FQNNGV. The specimen sequenced was peripheral blood. V and J are TRBV11-2 and TRBJ2-7; 8 bases line up with TRBD1. The sequence came from a man aged 40-49 years with active or convalescent COVID-19. Here the CDR3 reads CASSSTYRGSEQYF. CDR3 nucleotide sequence: TGTGCCAGCAGCTCAACCTACAGGGGGAGCGAGCAGTACTTC.